The 9 T cell receptor beta chains below come from one sample, sequenced in a study of blood T cell repertoires in COVID-19. Produced via immunoSEQ multiplex PCR; TCRdb's table is partial and in-frame only. The sample holds about 210,000 clones; just under 85% are singletons and the top ten take approximately 8.1%. The sequenced material came from peripheral blood. Source of these receptors: a woman aged 50 to 65 with active or convalescent COVID-19.

The chain uses TRBV5-4 and TRBJ2-7; the match to TRBD1 covers 7 bases. Losses at the gene ends were 2 bases for V and 0 bases for J; bases not matched to a gene: 5. CDR1 is SGHNT, CDR2 YYREEE, per germline (reference sequence). This CDR3 is 15 amino acids long. CDR3 amino acids: CASSFTGTASYEQYF. CDR3 nucleotide sequence: TGTGCCAGCAGCTTTACCGGGACAGCCTCCTACGAGCAGTACTTC.

The chain joins TRBV3-1 (or the pseudogene TRBV3-2) to TRBJ1-6, with D unresolved. Germline V gives CDR1 LGHDT, CDR2 YNNKEL (reference sequence). The V gene lost 4 bases and the J gene lost 8 bases, with 12 bases spanning the gap. The CDR3 totals 14 residues. In DNA, the CDR3 is TGTGCCAGCAGCCCTAGTCCCGGGGATTCACCCCTCCACTTT. Amino acids: CASSPSPGDSPLHF.

The CDR3 coding sequence is TGCAGCGTTGAAGAGGCCTGGGGGGTTAGCACAGATACGCAGTATTTT. Protein sequence: CSVEEAWGVSTDTQYF. The rearrangement links TRBV29-1 to TRBJ2-3; D might be TRBD2 (6 bases). Germline V lookup: CDR1 SQVTM, CDR2 ANQGSEA. V lost 0 bases and J lost 0, with 13 bases in between. The CDR3 length is 16 residues.

The chain recombines TRBV4-1 with TRBJ1-2; TRBD1 is a possible D gene (5 bases). Germline values: CDR1 MGHRA, CDR2 YSYEKL. The V gene lost 1 base and the J gene lost 4 bases, with 10 bases spanning the gap. The length of the CDR3 is 14 residues. The CDR3 spells CASSQAQGPYGYTF. In DNA form, the CDR3 reads TGCGCCAGCAGCCAAGCCCAGGGCCCCTATGGCTACACCTTC.

The chain couples TRBV7-3 to TRBJ2-1; TRBD2 matches at 13 bases. The CDR3 loop spans 17 amino acids. V shed 5 bases and J 7 bases; nucleotides not matched to a gene: 11. Germline V lookup: CDR1 SGHTA, CDR2 FQGTGA. The CDR3 region is CASSPRLAGGPGNEQFF. The CDR3 DNA reads as TGTGCCAGCAGCCCAAGACTAGCGGGAGGCCCGGGGAATGAGCAGTTCTTC.

This chain uses TRBV5-6 with TRBJ2-3; 9 bases fit TRBD2. Per the germline V gene, CDR1 is SGHDT and CDR2 is YYEEEE. The CDR3 totals 16 residues. J lost 4 bases, V lost 4 bases, and 10 bases had no gene match. Here the CDR3 DNA reads TGTGCCAGCAGCCCCTATGTAGCGGGGGCCTCAGATACGCAGTATTTT. It encodes CASSPYVAGASDTQYF.

This rearrangement joins TRBV5-4 to TRBJ2-1, with TRBD2 matching over 10 bases. V trimming: 2 bases; J trimming: 5 bases; junction bases outside the gene matches: 7. The CDR3 has 16 residues. From germline, CDR1 is SGHNT and CDR2 YYREEE (reference sequence). The CDR3 region has the DNA TGTGCCAGCAGCTTAATGTCTAGCGGGAGCAACAATGAGCAGTTCTTC. Its translation: CASSLMSSGSNNEQFF.

A single count supports this clone. V is TRBV7-9 and J is TRBJ1-2; D unclear. CDR1 and CDR2 from the germline V gene are SEHNR and FQNEAQ (reference sequence). Trimming removed 3 bases at V and 0 bases at J, with 8 bases between. The CDR3 runs 14 residues. The CDR3 is CASSFTETNYGYTF. For the CDR3, the DNA is TGTGCCAGCAGCTTCACCGAGACTAACTATGGCTACACCTTC.

V and J are TRBV2 and TRBJ1-1; unclear D gene. Germline V gene lookup returns CDR1 SNHLY and CDR2 FYNNEI. The V and J ends lost 2 bases and 1 base respectively, with 8 bases between them. The CDR3 consists of 14 residues. The CDR3 DNA reads TGTGCCAGCAGTGAAATGTGGCAGAACACTGAAGCTTTCTTT. Translation: CASSEMWQNTEAFF. Drawing the rest from reference TRBV2 and TRBJ1-1, the complete variable domain is EPEVTQTPSHQVTQMGQEVILRCVPISNHLYFYWYRQILGQKVEFLVSFYNNEISEKSEIFDDQFSVERPDGSNFTLKIRSTKLEDSAMYFCASSEMWQNTEAFFGQGTRLTVV.